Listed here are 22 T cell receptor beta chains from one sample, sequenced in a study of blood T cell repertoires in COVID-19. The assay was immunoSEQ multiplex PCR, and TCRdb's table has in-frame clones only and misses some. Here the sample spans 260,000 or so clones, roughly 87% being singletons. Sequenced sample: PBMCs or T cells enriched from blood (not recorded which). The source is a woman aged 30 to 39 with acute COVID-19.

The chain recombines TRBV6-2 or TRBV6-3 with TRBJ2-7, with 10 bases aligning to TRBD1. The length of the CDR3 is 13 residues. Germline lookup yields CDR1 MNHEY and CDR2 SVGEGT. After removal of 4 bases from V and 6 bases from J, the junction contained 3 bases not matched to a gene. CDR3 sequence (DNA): TGTGCCAGCAGTTGGGGACAGGGGCCCGAGCAGTACTTC. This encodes CASSWGQGPEQYF.

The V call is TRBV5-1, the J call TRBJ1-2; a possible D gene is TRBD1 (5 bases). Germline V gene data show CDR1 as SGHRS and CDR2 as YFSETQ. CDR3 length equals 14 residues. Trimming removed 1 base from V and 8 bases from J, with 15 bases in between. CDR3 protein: CASSLSLGRGGYTF. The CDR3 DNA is TGCGCCAGCAGCTTGAGTCTTGGACGGGGGGGCTACACCTTC.

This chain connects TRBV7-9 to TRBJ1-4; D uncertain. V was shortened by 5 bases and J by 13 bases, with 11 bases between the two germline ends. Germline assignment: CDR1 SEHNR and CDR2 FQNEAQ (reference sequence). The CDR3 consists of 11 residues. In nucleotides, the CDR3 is TGTGCCAGCAGCAAACGGGAATCACTGTTTTTT. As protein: CASSKRESLFF.

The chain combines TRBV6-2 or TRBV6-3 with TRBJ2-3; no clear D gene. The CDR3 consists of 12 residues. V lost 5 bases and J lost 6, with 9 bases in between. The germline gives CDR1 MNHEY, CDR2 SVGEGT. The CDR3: CASSPGWDTQYF. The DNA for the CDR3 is TGTGCCAGCAGTCCCGGGTGGGATACGCAGTATTTT.

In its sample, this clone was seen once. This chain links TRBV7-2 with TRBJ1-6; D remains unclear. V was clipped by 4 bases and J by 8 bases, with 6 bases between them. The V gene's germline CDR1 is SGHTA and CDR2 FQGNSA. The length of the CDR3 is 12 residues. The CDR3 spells CASSSFDSPLHF. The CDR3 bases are TGTGCCAGCAGCTCGTTTGATTCACCCCTCCACTTT.

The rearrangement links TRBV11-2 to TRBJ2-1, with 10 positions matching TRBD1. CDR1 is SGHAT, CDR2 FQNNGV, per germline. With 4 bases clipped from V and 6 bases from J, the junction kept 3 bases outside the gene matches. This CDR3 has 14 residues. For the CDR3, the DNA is TGTGCCAGCAGCTCGGGACAGGGGCCCAATGAGCAGTTCTTC. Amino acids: CASSSGQGPNEQFF. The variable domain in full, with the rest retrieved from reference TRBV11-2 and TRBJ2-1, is EAGVAQSPRYKIIEKRQSVAFWCNPISGHATLYWYQQILGQGPKLLIQFQNNGVVDDSQLPKDRFSAERLKGVDSTLKIQPAKLEDSAVYLCASSSGQGPNEQFFGPGTRLTVL.

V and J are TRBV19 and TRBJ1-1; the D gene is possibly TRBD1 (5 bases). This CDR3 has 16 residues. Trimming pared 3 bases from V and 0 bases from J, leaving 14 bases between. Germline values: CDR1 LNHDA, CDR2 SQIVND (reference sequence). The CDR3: CASSMKGQRVNTEAFF. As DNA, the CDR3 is TGTGCCAGTAGTATGAAGGGGCAGAGAGTGAACACTGAAGCTTTCTTT.

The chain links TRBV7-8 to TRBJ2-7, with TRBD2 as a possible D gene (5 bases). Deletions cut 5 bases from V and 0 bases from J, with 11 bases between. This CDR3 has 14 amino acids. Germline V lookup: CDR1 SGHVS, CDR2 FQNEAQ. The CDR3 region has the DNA TGTGCCAGCAGCCTAATCGGGATCTCCTACGAGCAGTACTTC. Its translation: CASSLIGISYEQYF.

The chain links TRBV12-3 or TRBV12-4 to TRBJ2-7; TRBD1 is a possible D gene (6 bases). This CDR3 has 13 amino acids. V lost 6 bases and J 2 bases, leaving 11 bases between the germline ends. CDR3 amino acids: CASRTGGTYEQYF. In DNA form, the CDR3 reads TGTGCCAGCAGGACAGGTGGTACCTACGAGCAGTACTTC.

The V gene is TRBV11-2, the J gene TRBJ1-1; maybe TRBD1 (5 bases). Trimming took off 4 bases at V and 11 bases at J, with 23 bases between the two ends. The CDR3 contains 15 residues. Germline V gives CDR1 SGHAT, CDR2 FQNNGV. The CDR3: CASSSPGPTDTLAFF. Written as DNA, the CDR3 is TGTGCCAGCAGCTCCCCCGGACCCACGGACACCCTTGCTTTCTTT.

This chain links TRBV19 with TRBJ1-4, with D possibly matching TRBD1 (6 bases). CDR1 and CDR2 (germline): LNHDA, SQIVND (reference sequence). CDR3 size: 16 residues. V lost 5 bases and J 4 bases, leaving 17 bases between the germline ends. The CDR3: CASSLSMTGYNEKLFF. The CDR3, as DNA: TGTGCCAGTAGTTTATCGATGACAGGCTATAATGAAAAACTGTTTTTT.

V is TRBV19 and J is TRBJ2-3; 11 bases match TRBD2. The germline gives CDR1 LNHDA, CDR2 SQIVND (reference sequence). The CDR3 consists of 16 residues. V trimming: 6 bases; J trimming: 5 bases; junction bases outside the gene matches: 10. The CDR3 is CASSSLAGGREDTQYF. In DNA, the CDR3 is TGTGCCAGTAGCTCATTAGCGGGGGGGCGGGAAGATACGCAGTATTTT.

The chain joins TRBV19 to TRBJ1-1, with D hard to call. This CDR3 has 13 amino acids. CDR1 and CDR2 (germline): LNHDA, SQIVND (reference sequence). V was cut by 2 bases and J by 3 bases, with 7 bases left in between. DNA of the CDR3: TGTGCCAGTAGTATAACCCCGGACACTGAAGCTTTCTTT. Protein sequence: CASSITPDTEAFF.

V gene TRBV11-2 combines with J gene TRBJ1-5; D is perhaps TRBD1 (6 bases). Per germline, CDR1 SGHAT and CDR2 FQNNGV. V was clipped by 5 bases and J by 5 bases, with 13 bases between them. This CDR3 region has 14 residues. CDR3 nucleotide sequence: TGTGCCAGCAGCCGCGACAGGTTGGATCAGCCCCAGCATTTT. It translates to CASSRDRLDQPQHF.

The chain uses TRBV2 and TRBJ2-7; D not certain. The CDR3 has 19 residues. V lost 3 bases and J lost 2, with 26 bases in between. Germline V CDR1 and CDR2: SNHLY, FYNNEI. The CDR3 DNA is TGTGCCAGCAGTGAGTTTTCTGGTAGCCACCTCAGCAATACCTACGAGCAGTACTTC. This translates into CASSEFSGSHLSNTYEQYF. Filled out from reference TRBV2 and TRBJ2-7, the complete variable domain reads EPEVTQTPSHQVTQMGQEVILRCVPISNHLYFYWYRQILGQKVEFLVSFYNNEISEKSEIFDDQFSVERPDGSNFTLKIRSTKLEDSAMYFCASSEFSGSHLSNTYEQYFGPGTRLTVT.

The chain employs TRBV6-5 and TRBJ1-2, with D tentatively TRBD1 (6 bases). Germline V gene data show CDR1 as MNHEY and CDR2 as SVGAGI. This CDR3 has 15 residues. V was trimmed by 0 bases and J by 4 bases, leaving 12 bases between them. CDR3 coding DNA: TGTGCCAGCAGTTACTCGGATAGGGACACCTATGGCTACACCTTC. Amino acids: CASSYSDRDTYGYTF.

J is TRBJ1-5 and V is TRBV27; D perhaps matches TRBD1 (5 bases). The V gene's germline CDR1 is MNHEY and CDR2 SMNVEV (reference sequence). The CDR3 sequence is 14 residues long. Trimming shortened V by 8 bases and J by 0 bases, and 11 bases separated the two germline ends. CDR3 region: CASSRDYSNQPQHF. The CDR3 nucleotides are TGTGCCAGCTCCAGGGATTATAGCAATCAGCCCCAGCATTTT.

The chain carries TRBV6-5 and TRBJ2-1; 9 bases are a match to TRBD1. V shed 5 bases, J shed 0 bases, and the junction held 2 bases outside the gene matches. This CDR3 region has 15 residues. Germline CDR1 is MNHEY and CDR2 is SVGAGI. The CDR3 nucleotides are TGTGCCAGCAGTCCGACAGGGGGCTCCTACAATGAGCAGTTCTTC. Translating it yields CASSPTGGSYNEQFF.

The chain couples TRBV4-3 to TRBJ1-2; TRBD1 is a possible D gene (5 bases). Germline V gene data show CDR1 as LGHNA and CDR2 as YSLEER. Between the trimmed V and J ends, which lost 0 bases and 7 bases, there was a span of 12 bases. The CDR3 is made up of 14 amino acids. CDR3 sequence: CASSQDIGVSGYTF. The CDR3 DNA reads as TGCGCCAGCAGCCAAGATATAGGGGTTTCTGGCTACACCTTC.

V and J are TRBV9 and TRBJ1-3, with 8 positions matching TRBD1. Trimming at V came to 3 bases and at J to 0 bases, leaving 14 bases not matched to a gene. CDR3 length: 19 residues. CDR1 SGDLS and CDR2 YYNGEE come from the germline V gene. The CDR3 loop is CASSGTGYTPKDSGNTIYF. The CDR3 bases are TGTGCCAGCAGCGGGACAGGGTACACACCCAAAGACTCTGGAAACACCATATATTTT.

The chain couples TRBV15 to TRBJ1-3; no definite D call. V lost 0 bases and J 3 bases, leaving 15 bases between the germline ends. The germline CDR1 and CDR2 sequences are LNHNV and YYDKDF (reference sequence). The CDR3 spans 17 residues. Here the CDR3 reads CATSRENGVGGGNTIYF. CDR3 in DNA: TGTGCCACCAGCAGAGAGAATGGTGTCGGTGGTGGAAACACCATATATTTT.

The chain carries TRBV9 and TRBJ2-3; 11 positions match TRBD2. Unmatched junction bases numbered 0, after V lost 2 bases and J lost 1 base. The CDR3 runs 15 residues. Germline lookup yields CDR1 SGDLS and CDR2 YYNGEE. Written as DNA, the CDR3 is TGTGCCAGCAGCGTGACTAGCGGGGGCACAGATACGCAGTATTTT. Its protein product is CASSVTSGGTDTQYF. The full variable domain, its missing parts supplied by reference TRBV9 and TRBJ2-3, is DSGVTQTPKHLITATGQRVTLRCSPRSGDLSVYWYQQSLDQGLQFLIQYYNGEERAKGNILERFSAQQFPDLHSELNLSSLELGDSALYFCASSVTSGGTDTQYFGPGTRLTVL.